Sequencing of this TCR beta chain was carried out in a study of PD-L1 blockade in urothelial cancer. This clone was seen a single time. Synthetic analogs of TCR templates were spiked into every PCR. Clones were sequenced by immunoSEQ multiplex PCR, and TCRdb holds only the in-frame ones, with some missing. This sample has about 29,000 clones; 70% to 90% occur once, and the top ten carry roughly 3.1%. Trimming shortened V by 10 bases and J by 3 bases, and 12 bases separated the two germline ends. The CDR3 loop spans 12 amino acids. Germline V gene lookup returns CDR1 ENHRY and CDR2 SYGVKD. The chain couples TRBV10-3 to TRBJ2-5, with a tentative D call TRBD1 (5 bases). The TCR sequence derives from a man aged 45-65 years with urothelial cancer. The source was PBMCs, collected around atezolizumab (anti-PD-L1) treatment. CDR3 sequence: CASQGAEETQYF. The CDR3 DNA reads TGTGCCAGCCAAGGGGCAGAAGAGACCCAGTACTTC.